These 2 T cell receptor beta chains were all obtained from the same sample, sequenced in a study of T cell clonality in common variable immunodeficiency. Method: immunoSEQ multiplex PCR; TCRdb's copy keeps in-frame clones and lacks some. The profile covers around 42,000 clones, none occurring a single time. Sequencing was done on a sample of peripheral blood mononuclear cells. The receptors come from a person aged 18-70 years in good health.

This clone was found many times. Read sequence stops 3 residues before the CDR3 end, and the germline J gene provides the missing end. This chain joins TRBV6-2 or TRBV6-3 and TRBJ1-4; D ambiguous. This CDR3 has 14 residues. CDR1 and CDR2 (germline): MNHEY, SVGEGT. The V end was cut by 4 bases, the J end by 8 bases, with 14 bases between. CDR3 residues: CASSWAGGREKLFF. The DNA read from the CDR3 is TGTGCCAGCAGTTGGGCAGGTGGCCGGGAAAAA.

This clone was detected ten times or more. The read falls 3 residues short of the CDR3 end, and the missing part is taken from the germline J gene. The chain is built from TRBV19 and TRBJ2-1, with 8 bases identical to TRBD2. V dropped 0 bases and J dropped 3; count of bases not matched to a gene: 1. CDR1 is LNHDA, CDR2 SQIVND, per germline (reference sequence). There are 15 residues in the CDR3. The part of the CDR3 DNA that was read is TGTGCCAGTAGTATAGATGGGACTAGCTACAATGAG. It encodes CASSIDGTSYNE. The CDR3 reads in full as CASSIDGTSYNEQFF.